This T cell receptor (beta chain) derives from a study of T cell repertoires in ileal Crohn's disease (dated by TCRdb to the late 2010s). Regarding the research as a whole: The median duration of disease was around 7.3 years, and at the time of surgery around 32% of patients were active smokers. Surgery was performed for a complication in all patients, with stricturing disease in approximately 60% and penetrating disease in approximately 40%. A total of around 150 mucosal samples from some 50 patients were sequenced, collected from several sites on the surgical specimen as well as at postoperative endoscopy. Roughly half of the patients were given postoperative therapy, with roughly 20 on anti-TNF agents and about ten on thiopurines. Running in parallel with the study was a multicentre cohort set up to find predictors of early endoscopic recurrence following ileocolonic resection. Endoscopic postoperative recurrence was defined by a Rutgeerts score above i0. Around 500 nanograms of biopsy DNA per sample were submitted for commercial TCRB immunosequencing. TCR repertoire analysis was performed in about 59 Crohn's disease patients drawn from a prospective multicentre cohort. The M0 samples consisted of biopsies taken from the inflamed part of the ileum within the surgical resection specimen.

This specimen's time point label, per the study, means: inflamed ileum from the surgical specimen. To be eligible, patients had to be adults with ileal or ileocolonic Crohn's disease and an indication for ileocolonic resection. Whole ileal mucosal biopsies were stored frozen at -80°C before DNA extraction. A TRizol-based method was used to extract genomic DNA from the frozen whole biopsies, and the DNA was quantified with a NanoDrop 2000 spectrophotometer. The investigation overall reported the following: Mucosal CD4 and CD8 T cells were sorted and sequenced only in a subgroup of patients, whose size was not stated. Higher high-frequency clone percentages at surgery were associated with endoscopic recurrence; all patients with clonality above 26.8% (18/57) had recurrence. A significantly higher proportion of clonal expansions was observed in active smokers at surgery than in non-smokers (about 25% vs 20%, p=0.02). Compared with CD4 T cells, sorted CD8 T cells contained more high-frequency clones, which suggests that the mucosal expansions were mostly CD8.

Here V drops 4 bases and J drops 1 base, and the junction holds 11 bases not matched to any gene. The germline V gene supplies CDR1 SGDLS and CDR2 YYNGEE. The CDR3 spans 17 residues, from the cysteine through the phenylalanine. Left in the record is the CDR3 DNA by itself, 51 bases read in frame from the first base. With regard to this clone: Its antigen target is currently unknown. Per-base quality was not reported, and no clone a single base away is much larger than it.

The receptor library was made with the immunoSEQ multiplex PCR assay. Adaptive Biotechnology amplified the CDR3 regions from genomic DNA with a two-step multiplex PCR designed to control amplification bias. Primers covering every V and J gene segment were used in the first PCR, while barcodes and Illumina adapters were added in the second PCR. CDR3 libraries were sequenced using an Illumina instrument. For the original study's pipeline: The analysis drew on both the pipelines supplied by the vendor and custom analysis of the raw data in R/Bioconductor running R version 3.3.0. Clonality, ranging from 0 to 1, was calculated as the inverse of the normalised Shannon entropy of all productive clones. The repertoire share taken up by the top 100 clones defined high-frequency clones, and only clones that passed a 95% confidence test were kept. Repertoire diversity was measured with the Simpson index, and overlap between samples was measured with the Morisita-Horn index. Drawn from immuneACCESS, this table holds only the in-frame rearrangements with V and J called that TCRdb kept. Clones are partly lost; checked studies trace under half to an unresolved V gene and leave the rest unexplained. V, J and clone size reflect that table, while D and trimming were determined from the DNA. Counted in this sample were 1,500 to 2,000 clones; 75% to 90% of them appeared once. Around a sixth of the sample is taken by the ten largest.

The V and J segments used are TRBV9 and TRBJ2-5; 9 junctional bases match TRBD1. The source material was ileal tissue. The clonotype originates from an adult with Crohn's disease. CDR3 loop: CASSPRGGTGTQETQYF. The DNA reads TGTGCCAGCAGCCCAAGGGGGGGGACAGGGACCCAAGAGACCCAGTACTTC.